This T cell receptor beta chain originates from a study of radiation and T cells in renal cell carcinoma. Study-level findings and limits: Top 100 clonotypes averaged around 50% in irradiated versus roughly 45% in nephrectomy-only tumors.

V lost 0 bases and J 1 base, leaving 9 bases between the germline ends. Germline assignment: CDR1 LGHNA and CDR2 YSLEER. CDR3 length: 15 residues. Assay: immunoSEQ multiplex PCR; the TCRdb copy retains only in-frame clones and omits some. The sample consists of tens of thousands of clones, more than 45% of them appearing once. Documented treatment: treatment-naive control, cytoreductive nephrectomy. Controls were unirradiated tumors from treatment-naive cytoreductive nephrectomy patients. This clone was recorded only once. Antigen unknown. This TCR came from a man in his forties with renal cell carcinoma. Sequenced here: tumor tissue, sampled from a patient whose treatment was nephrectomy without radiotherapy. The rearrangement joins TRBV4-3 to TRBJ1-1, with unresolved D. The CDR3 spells CASSQDRRPNTEAFF. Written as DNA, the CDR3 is TGCGCCAGCAGCCAAGACCGGCGACCGAACACTGAAGCTTTCTTT.